A single sample gave rise to the 8 T cell receptor beta chains below, sequenced in a study of blood T cell repertoires in COVID-19 (dated by TCRdb to the early 2020s). Library preparation employed the immunoSEQ multiplex PCR assay. TCRdb holds this immuneACCESS table with in-frame rearrangements only. Some clones are missing; in checked studies, unresolved V genes explain under half, and the rest has no known cause. The sample table lists 75,000 to 80,000 clones, 88% of them with a count of one. 45% of the sample lies in the top ten. The sequenced sample was peripheral blood. These receptor sequences come from a human donor in a cohort sampled during active COVID-19.

This CDR3 is CATSDPSGSASDTQYF. The CDR3 DNA sequence: TGTGCCACCAGTGATCCTAGCGGGAGTGCTTCAGATACGCAGTATTTT. The chain has TRBV24-1 and TRBJ2-3; TRBD2 matches 10 bases. With V trimmed by 3 bases and J by 4 bases, 6 bases remained unmatched. Germline V CDR1 and CDR2: KGHDR, SFDVKD. CDR3 size: 16 residues.

The gene calls are TRBV11-2 and TRBJ2-6; D unresolved. This CDR3 has 15 residues. Trimming shortened V by 5 bases and J by 3 bases, and 11 bases separated the two germline ends. Germline loops: CDR1 SGHAT, CDR2 FQNNGV. CDR3 sequence reads: CASSPRRLGANVLTF. The CDR3 DNA is TGTGCCAGCAGCCCACGGAGACTTGGGGCCAACGTCCTGACTTTC.

There are many counts of this clone. The chain carries TRBV7-9 and TRBJ1-6; 8 bases are a match to TRBD1. V lost 5 bases to trimming and J lost 9 bases; unmatched junction nucleotides: 6. The CDR3 has 14 residues. Germline V gives CDR1 SEHNR, CDR2 FQNEAQ (reference sequence). Here the CDR3 reads CASSRQGKGSPLHF. The DNA for the CDR3 is TGTGCCAGCAGCCGACAGGGGAAGGGTTCACCCCTCCACTTT.

The chain has TRBV11-2 and TRBJ2-3; the match to TRBD2 covers 8 bases. The CDR3 sequence is 15 residues long. CDR1 is SGHAT and CDR2 is FQNNGV in the germline V gene. V lost 2 bases, J lost 2 bases, and 3 bases stayed unmatched. The CDR3 DNA follows: TGTGCCAGCAGCTTACAGCGGGGGCACACAGATACGCAGTATTTT. As protein: CASSLQRGHTDTQYF.

This chain uses TRBV5-6 with TRBJ2-7; 8 nucleotides align to TRBD2. Germline V gene sequence: CDR1 SGHDT, CDR2 YYEEEE. The CDR3 totals 15 residues. V was clipped by 3 bases and J by 1 base; unmatched bases: 6. The CDR3 protein is CASSSSGSPSYEQYF. As DNA, the CDR3 is TGTGCCAGCAGCTCTAGCGGGTCTCCTTCCTACGAGCAGTACTTC.

The gene calls are TRBV28 and TRBJ2-3, with 8 positions matching TRBD2. The germline CDR1 and CDR2 sequences are MDHEN and SYDVKM. The V gene end was trimmed by 6 bases and the J gene end by 6 bases; junction bases not matched to a gene: 17. CDR3 length: 17 amino acids. The CDR3 coding sequence is TGTGCCAGCAGCCTTTATAGCGGGAACCGAAGGCGGGATACGCAGTATTTT. Amino acid sequence: CASSLYSGNRRRDTQYF.

This sequence joins TRBV24-1 and TRBJ2-3; D is possibly TRBD1 (6 bases). The V and J ends lost 4 bases and 2 bases respectively, with 15 bases between them. The V gene's germline CDR1 is KGHDR and CDR2 SFDVKD. CDR3 length: 16 residues. The CDR3 bases are TGTGCCACCAGTGACTTCCGGGGACACCTCACAGATACGCAGTATTTT. Translating gives CATSDFRGHLTDTQYF.

The J gene is TRBJ2-2, the V gene TRBV29-1; 8 nucleotides align to TRBD2. The CDR3 has 13 residues. Looked up from germline, CDR1 is SQVTM and CDR2 is ANQGSEA. The V segment lost 3 bases and the J segment 8 bases; nucleotides outside the gene matches: 5. CDR3 residues: CSVDGGVSGELFF. The CDR3 nucleotides read TGCAGCGTTGACGGGGGGGTATCAGGGGAGCTGTTTTTT.